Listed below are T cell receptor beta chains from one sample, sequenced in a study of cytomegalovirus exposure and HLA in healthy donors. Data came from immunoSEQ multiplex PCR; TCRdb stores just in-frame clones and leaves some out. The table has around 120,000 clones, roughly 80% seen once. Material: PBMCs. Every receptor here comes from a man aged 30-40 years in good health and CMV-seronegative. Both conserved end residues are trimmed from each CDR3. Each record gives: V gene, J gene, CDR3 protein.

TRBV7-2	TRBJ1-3	ASSLGSVSGNTIY
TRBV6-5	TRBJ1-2	ASSLMGSYGYT
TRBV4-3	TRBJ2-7	ASSQTAEGVYEQY
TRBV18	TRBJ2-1	ASSLPTSGSYNEQF
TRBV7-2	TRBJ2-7	ASSSVGTGLYEQY
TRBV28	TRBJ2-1	ATCHTGADRGPFEQF
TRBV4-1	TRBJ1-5	ASRPEQGLIQPQN
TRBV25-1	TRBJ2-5	ASSEPEETQY
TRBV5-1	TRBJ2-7	ASSIGQGGTYEQY
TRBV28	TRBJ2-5	ASSSGSTRGSETQY
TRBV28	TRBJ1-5	ASKVGGQPQH
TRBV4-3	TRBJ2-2	ASSQEWLAGVGTGELF
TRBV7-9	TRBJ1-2	ASSTRTEGSILNGYT
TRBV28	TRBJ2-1	ASSYPKTGGNEQF
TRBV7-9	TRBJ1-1	ASSNRRDTEAF
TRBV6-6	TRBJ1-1	ASSSSTGRAEAF